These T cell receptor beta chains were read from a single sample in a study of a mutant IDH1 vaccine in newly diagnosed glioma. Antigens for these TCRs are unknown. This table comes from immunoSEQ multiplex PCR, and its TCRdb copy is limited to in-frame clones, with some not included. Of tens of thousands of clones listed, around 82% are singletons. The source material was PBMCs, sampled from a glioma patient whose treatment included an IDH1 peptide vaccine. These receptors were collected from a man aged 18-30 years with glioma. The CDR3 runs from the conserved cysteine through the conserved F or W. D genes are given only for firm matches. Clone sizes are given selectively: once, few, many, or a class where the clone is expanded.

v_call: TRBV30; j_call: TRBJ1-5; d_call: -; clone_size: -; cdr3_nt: TGTGCCTGGAGTGTAAGGGGGGACCAGCCCCAGCATTTT; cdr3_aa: CAWSVRGDQPQHF
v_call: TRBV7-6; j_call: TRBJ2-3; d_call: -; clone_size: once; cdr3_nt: TGTGCCAGCAGCTTAGCCGGGGGAGTGACAGATACGCAGTATTTT; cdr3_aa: CASSLAGGVTDTQYF
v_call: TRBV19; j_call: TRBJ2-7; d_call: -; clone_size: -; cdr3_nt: TGTGCCAGTAGTATTACGACGTCCAAGAGGTACGAGCAGTACTTC; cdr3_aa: CASSITTSKRYEQYF
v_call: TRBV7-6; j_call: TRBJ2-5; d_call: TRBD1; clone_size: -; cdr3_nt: TGTGCCAGCAGCGACCGGACAGGGGCAGAGACCCAGTACTTC; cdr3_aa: CASSDRTGAETQYF
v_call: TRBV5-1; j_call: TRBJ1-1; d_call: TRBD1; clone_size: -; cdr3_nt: TGCGCCAGCAGCCGGACAGGGGGCGATTATACTGAAGCTTTCTTT; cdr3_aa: CASSRTGGDYTEAFF
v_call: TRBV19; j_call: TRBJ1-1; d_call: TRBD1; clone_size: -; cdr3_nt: TGTGCCAGTAGTTTCCCCGGACAGGGGATTTTTAACACTGAAGCTTTCTTT; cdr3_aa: CASSFPGQGIFNTEAFF
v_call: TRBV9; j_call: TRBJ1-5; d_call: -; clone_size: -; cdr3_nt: TGTGCCAGCAGCGTAGAAGGGAGTGGAGGGCAGCCCCAGCATTTT; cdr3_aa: CASSVEGSGGQPQHF
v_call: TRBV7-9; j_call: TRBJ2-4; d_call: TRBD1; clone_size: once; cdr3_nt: TGTGCCAGCTCCCAGGTCGTGACAGGGGGTTTATTGGCCAAAAACATTCAGTACTTC; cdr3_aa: CASSQVVTGGLLAKNIQYF
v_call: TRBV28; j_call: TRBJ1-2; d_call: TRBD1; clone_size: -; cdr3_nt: TGTGCCAGCAGTCTTCCGGACAGGGGTGGCTATGGCTACACCTTC; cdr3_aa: CASSLPDRGGYGYTF
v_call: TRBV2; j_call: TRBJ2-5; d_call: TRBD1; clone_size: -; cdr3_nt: TGTGCCAGCAGTGAACAGGGGGCGCCGCAAGAGACCCAGTACTTC; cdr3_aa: CASSEQGAPQETQYF
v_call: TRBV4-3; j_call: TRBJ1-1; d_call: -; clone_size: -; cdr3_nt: TGCGCCAGCAGCCAAGTTGGTCTTTTGGTGAGCACTGAAGCTTTCTTT; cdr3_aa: CASSQVGLLVSTEAFF
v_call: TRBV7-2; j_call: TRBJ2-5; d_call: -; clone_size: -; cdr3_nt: TGTGCCAGCAGCTTAGCGGGGAACCAAGAGACCCAGTACTTC; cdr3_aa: CASSLAGNQETQYF
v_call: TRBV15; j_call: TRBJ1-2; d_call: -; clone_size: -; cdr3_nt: TGTGCCACCAGCACCTTCCCAGCTAGCTATGGCTACACCTTC; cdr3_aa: CATSTFPASYGYTF
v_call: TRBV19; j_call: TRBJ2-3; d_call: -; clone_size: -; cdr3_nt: TGTGCCAGTAGTATTGGAGGAGGAGTAACAGATACGCAGTATTTT; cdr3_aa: CASSIGGGVTDTQYF
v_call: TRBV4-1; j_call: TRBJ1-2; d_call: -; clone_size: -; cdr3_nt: TGCGCCAGCAGCCAAGCAGGGCTTAGTGGCTACACCTTC; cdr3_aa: CASSQAGLSGYTF
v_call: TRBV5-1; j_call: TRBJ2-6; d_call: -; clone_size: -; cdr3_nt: TGCGCCAGCAGCTTGGGTGCCTCTGGGGCCAACGTCCTGACTTTC; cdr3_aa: CASSLGASGANVLTF
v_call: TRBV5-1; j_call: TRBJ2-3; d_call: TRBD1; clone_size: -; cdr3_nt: TGCGCCAGCAGCCCAGCGGGACAGGGGAGAGATACGCAGTATTTT; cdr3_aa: CASSPAGQGRDTQYF
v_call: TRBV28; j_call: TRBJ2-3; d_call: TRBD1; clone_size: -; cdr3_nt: TGTGCCAGCAGAAGGACAGGGATCGGAGATACGCAGTATTTT; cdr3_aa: CASRRTGIGDTQYF
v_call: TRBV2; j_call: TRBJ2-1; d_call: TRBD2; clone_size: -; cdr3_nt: TGTGCCAGCAGCTCCCCTTTGACTAGCGACAATGAGCAGTTCTTC; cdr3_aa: CASSSPLTSDNEQFF
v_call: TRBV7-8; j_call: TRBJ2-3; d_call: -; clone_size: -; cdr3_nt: TGTGCCAGCAGCTTAGCGTCGGGGGCGCAGTATTTT; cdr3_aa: CASSLASGAQYF
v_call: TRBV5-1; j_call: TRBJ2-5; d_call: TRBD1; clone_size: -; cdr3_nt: TGCGCCAGCAGCTTCATAGGACAGGGGGAGACCCAGTACTTC; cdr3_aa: CASSFIGQGETQYF
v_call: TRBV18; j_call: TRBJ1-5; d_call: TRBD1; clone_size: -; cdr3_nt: TGTGCCAGCTCACCACCAGGGACAGGGACTAATCAGCCCCAGCATTTT; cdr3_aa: CASSPPGTGTNQPQHF
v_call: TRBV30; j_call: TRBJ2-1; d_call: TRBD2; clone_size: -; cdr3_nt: TGTGCCTGGAGTGGGCTAGCGGATGGGAAAGATCAGTATGAGCAGTTCTTC; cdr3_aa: CAWSGLADGKDQYEQFF
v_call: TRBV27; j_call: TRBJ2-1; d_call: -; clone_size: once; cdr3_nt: TGTGCCAGCAGTTTAGGGGTGAGCTCCTACAATGAGCAGTTCTTC; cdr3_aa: CASSLGVSSYNEQFF
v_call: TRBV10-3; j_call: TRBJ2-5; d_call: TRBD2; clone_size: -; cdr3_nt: TGTGCCATCAGTGATACGGGAGGTGGGGAGACCCAGTACTTC; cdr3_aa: CAISDTGGGETQYF
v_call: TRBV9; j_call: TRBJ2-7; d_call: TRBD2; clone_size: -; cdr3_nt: TGTGCCAGCAGCTTCTCAGCGGGGGGGCAGTACGAGCAGTACTTC; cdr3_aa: CASSFSAGGQYEQYF
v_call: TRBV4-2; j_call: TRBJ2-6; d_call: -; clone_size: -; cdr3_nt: TGTGCCAGCAGCCAAGATCCCACAAGAGGGGCCAACGTCCTGACTTTC; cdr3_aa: CASSQDPTRGANVLTF
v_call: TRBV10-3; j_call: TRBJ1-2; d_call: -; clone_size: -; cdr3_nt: TGTGCCATCAGACCCCCGGACAGCCGAGCTAACTATGGCTACACCTTC; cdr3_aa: CAIRPPDSRANYGYTF
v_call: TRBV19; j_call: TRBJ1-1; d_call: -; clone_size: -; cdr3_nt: TGTGCCAGTAGCTGGCAGACGAACACTGAAGCTTTCTTT; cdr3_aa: CASSWQTNTEAFF
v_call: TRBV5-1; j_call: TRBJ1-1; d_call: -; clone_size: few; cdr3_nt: TGCGCCAGCATCTCGCACGGGGGAGTAAAGACTGAAGCTTTCTTT; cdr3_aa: CASISHGGVKTEAFF
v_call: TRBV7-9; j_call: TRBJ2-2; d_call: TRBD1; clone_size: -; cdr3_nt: TGTGCCAGCAGCCGCGGGACAGGGGTCCGCCTAGGTACCGGGGAGCTGTTTTTT; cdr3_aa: CASSRGTGVRLGTGELFF
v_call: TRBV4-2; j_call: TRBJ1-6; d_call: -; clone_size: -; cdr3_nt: TGTGCCAGCAGCCAAGGGCCGCAGGGAAGGAATTCACCCCTCCACTTT; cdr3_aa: CASSQGPQGRNSPLHF
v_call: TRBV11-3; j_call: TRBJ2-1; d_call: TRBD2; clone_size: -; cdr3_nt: TGTGCCAGCAGCTCTCGGACTAGCGGGACACACAATGAGCAGTTCTTC; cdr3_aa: CASSSRTSGTHNEQFF
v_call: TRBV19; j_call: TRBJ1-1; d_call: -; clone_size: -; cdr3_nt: TGTGCCAGTAGTTATATATTTCTGAACACTGAAGCTTTCTTT; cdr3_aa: CASSYIFLNTEAFF
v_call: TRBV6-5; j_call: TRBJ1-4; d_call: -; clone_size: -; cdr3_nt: TGTGCCAGCAGCACGGTGGGACCGTCTAATGAAAAACTGTTTTTT; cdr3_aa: CASSTVGPSNEKLFF
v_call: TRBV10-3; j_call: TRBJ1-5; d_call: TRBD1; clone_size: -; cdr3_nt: TGTGCCATTTCACACGACAGGGGCGATCAGCCCCAGCATTTT; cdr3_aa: CAISHDRGDQPQHF
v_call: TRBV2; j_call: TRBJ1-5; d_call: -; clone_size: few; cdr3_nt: TGTGCCAGCAGGGGTAACTACAATCAGCCCCAGCATTTT; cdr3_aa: CASRGNYNQPQHF
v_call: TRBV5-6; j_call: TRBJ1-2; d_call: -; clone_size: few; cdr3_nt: TGTGCCAGCAGCTTGGGGGAACCTAACTATGGCTACACCTTC; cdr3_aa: CASSLGEPNYGYTF
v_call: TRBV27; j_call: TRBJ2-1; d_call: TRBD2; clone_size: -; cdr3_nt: TGTGCCAGCAGTTTAATCTCCGCTAGCGGGGGGGGGTCAAATGAGCAGTTCTTC; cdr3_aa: CASSLISASGGGSNEQFF
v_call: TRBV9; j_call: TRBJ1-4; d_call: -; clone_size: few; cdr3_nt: TGTGCCAGCAGCAAGATGGAAGATCGGGAAAAACTGTTTTTT; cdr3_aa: CASSKMEDREKLFF
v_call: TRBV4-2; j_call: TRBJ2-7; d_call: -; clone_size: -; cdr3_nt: TGTGCCAGCAGCCCCGGAGAGTCCCCCTACTCCTACGAGCAGTACTTC; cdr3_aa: CASSPGESPYSYEQYF
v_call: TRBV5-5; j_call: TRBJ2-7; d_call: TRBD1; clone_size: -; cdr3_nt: TGTGCCAGCAGACTACAGACAGGGGCCTACGAGCAGTACTTC; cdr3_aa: CASRLQTGAYEQYF
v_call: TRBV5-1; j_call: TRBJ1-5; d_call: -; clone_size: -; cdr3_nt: TGCGCCAGCAGCTTGGGCTCCGCTGGGGTTAATCAGCCCCAGCATTTT; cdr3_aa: CASSLGSAGVNQPQHF
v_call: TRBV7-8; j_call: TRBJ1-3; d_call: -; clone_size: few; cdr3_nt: TGTGCCAGCAGCTTGGGGACGGGGAGGCGAGGAAACACCATATATTTT; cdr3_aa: CASSLGTGRRGNTIYF
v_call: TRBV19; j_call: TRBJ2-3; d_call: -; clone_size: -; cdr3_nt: TGTGCCAGTAGTAGCGGGGCTCGCACAGATACGCAGTATTTT; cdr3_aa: CASSSGARTDTQYF
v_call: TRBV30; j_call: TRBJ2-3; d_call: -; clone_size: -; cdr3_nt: TGTGCCTGGAGTGTAATGGCGAGGAGCACAGATACGCAGTATTTT; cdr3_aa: CAWSVMARSTDTQYF
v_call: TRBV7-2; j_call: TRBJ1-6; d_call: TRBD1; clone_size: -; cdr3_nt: TGTGCCAGCAGCTTAGGGAACAGGGGAGAGTTTAGATCACCCCTCCACTTT; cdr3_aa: CASSLGNRGEFRSPLHF
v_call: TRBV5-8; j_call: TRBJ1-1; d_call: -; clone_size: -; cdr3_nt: TGTGCCAGCAGCTTAGCTGAACCTGAAGCTTTCTTT; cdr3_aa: CASSLAEPEAFF
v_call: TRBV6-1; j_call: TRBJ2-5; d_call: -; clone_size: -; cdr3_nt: TGTGCCAGCACCTTCCAGAGTAGGTACCAAGAGACCCAGTACTTC; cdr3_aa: CASTFQSRYQETQYF
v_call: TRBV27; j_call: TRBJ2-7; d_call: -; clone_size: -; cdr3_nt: TGTGCCAGCAGTTTCAAGGGACCCTCCTACGAGCAGTACTTC; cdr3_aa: CASSFKGPSYEQYF
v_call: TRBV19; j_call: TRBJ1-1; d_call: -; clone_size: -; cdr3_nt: TGTGCCAGTAGTATAGATTCATTTGGGGGCACTGAAGCTTTCTTT; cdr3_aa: CASSIDSFGGTEAFF
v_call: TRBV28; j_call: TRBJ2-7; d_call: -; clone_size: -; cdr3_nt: TGTGCCAGCATGGACATCGCCTACGAGCAGTACTTC; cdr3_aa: CASMDIAYEQYF
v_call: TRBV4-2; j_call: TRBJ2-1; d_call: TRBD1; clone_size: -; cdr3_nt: TGTGCCAGCAGCCAGGGGGCCAAGACAGGGGGGAATGAGCAGTTCTTC; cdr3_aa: CASSQGAKTGGNEQFF